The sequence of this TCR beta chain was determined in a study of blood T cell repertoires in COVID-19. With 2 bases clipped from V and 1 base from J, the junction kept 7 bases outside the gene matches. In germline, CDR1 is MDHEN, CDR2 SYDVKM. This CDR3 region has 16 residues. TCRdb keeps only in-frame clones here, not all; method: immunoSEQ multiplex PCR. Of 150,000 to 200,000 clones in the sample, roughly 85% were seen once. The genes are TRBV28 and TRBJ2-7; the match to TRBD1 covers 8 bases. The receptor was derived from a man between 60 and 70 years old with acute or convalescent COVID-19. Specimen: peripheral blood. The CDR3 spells CASSLAGQGRSYEQYF. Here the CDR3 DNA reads TGTGCCAGCAGTTTAGCCGGACAGGGCCGTTCCTACGAGCAGTACTTC. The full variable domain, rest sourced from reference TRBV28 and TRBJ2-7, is DVKVTQSSRYLVKRTGEKVFLECVQDMDHENMFWYRQDPGLGLRLIYFSYDVKMKEKGDIPEGYSVSREKKERFSLILESASTNQTSMYLCASSLAGQGRSYEQYFGPGTRLTVT.